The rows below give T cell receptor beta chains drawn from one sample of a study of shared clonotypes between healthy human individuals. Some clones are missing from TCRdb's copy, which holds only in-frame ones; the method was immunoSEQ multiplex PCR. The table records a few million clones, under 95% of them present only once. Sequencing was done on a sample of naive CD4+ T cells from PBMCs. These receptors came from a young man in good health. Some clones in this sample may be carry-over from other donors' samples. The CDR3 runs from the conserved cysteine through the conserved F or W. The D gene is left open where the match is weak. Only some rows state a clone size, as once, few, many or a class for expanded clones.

CDR3aa: CASSFRDIGMVYEQYF
CDR3nt: TGTGCCAGCAGTTTCCGGGACATTGGTATGGTCTACGAGCAGTACTTC
j_gene: TRBJ2-7
d_gene: NA
v_gene: TRBV28
abundance: NA

CDR3aa: CASSYFDRRQNTEAFF
CDR3nt: TGCGCCAGCAGTTATTTCGACAGAAGGCAGAACACTGAAGCTTTCTTT
j_gene: TRBJ1-1
d_gene: NA
v_gene: TRBV5-1
abundance: NA

CDR3aa: CASSYSLAGAYEQYF
CDR3nt: TGTGCCAGCAGTTACTCGCTAGCGGGGGCCTACGAGCAGTACTTC
j_gene: TRBJ2-7
d_gene: TRBD2
v_gene: TRBV6-5
abundance: NA

CDR3aa: CASSSSRTSTDTQYF
CDR3nt: TGTGCCAGCAGTTCATCAAGAACGAGCACAGATACGCAGTATTTT
j_gene: TRBJ2-3
d_gene: NA
v_gene: TRBV28
abundance: NA

CDR3aa: CASSARWGGSVYEQYF
CDR3nt: TGCGCCAGCAGCGCTAGGTGGGGGGGTTCAGTCTACGAGCAGTACTTC
j_gene: TRBJ2-7
d_gene: TRBD2
v_gene: TRBV5-1
abundance: NA

CDR3aa: CASSQGAQSQPQHF
CDR3nt: TGTGCCAGTAGCCAGGGGGCTCAAAGCCAGCCCCAGCATTTT
j_gene: TRBJ1-5
d_gene: TRBD1
v_gene: TRBV19
abundance: NA

CDR3aa: CASSELRPQGPYGYTF
CDR3nt: TGTGCCAGCAGTGAATTACGGCCACAGGGACCCTATGGCTACACCTTC
j_gene: TRBJ1-2
d_gene: NA
v_gene: TRBV25-1
abundance: NA

CDR3aa: CASSEGQGSFSYGYTF
CDR3nt: TGTGCCAGCAGTGAGGGACAGGGGTCGTTCAGCTATGGCTACACCTTC
j_gene: TRBJ1-2
d_gene: TRBD1
v_gene: TRBV6-1
abundance: NA

CDR3aa: CASSLLERGGNQPQHF
CDR3nt: TGTGCCAGCAGTTTATTGGAACGGGGGGGCAATCAGCCCCAGCATTTT
j_gene: TRBJ1-5
d_gene: NA
v_gene: TRBV28
abundance: NA

CDR3aa: CAWSPQGGGYTF
CDR3nt: TGTGCCTGGAGTCCACAGGGAGGCGGCTACACCTTC
j_gene: TRBJ1-2
d_gene: NA
v_gene: TRBV30
abundance: NA

CDR3aa: CASSEGRRTGLLYSNQPQHF
CDR3nt: TGTGCCAGCAGTGAAGGTCGGCGGACAGGGTTACTTTATAGCAATCAGCCCCAGCATTTT
j_gene: TRBJ1-5
d_gene: TRBD1
v_gene: TRBV6-1
abundance: NA

CDR3aa: CASSPGGLAFYNEQFF
CDR3nt: TGTGCCAGCAGCCCCGGGGGACTAGCGTTCTACAATGAGCAGTTCTTC
j_gene: TRBJ2-1
d_gene: TRBD2
v_gene: TRBV11-3
abundance: NA

CDR3aa: CASRVGPAQTEAFF
CDR3nt: TGTGCCAGCAGGGTGGGACCAGCTCAGACTGAAGCTTTCTTT
j_gene: TRBJ1-1
d_gene: NA
v_gene: TRBV7-2
abundance: NA

CDR3aa: CASSSPGTSAYEQYF
CDR3nt: TGTGCCAGCAGCTCACCAGGGACTAGCGCCTACGAGCAGTACTTC
j_gene: TRBJ2-7
d_gene: TRBD2
v_gene: TRBV5-4
abundance: NA

CDR3aa: CASSLLQERQETQYF
CDR3nt: TGTGCCAGCTCACTCCTACAGGAGCGCCAAGAGACCCAGTACTTC
j_gene: TRBJ2-5
d_gene: NA
v_gene: TRBV18
abundance: NA

CDR3aa: CASRADGLYEQYF
CDR3nt: TGTGCCAGCAGGGCGGACGGCCTCTACGAGCAGTACTTC
j_gene: TRBJ2-7
d_gene: NA
v_gene: TRBV2
abundance: NA

CDR3aa: CASSEEGAYGYTF
CDR3nt: TGTGCCAGCAGTGAAGAGGGGGCATATGGCTACACCTTC
j_gene: TRBJ1-2
d_gene: TRBD1
v_gene: TRBV2
abundance: few

CDR3aa: CASSVGGGNNQPQHF
CDR3nt: TGTGCCAGTAGTGTAGGGGGCGGAAATAATCAGCCCCAGCATTTT
j_gene: TRBJ1-5
d_gene: TRBD1
v_gene: TRBV19
abundance: NA

CDR3aa: CASSLETFTEAFF
CDR3nt: TGTGCCAGCAGCTTAGAGACGTTCACTGAAGCTTTCTTT
j_gene: TRBJ1-1
d_gene: NA
v_gene: TRBV7-9
abundance: few

CDR3aa: CASSTDRGETQYF
CDR3nt: TGTGCCAGCTCAACCGACAGGGGAGAGACCCAGTACTTC
j_gene: TRBJ2-5
d_gene: TRBD1
v_gene: TRBV18
abundance: NA

CDR3aa: CASSQAPAGGPYEQYF
CDR3nt: TGTGCCAGCAGCCAAGCCCCAGCGGGCGGCCCCTACGAGCAGTACTTC
j_gene: TRBJ2-7
d_gene: NA
v_gene: TRBV4-2
abundance: NA

CDR3aa: CASSPGGGAGFYEQYF
CDR3nt: TGCGCCAGCAGCCCGGGTGGGGGAGCGGGGTTCTACGAGCAGTACTTC
j_gene: TRBJ2-7
d_gene: TRBD2
v_gene: TRBV4-3
abundance: NA

CDR3aa: CAWSVQTRTPGGTGELFF
CDR3nt: TGTGCCTGGAGTGTACAAACTCGGACACCTGGGGGAACCGGGGAGCTGTTTTTT
j_gene: TRBJ2-2
d_gene: NA
v_gene: TRBV30
abundance: NA

CDR3aa: CASSQARGTSASRDTQYF
CDR3nt: TGCGCCAGCAGCCAGGCCCGCGGGACTAGCGCCTCTCGCGATACGCAGTATTTT
j_gene: TRBJ2-3
d_gene: TRBD2
v_gene: TRBV4-3
abundance: NA

CDR3aa: CASSLRPGPSSALSPSTDTQYF
CDR3nt: TGCGCCAGCAGCTTACGGCCAGGCCCCTCTAGCGCCCTGTCGCCTAGCACAGATACGCAGTATTTT
j_gene: TRBJ2-3
d_gene: NA
v_gene: TRBV5-1
abundance: NA

CDR3aa: CASSSEGMTGGGGTQYF
CDR3nt: TGTGCCAGCAGCTCAGAGGGCATGACAGGGGGCGGGGGTACGCAGTATTTT
j_gene: TRBJ2-3
d_gene: TRBD1
v_gene: TRBV7-2
abundance: once

CDR3aa: CSVVLGPQSYEQYF
CDR3nt: TGCAGCGTTGTCCTAGGCCCACAGAGCTACGAGCAGTACTTC
j_gene: TRBJ2-7
d_gene: NA
v_gene: TRBV29-1
abundance: NA

CDR3aa: CASSLSPASNQPQHF
CDR3nt: TGTGCCAGCAGCTTGTCCCCGGCCTCCAATCAGCCCCAGCATTTT
j_gene: TRBJ1-5
d_gene: NA
v_gene: TRBV11-2
abundance: NA

CDR3aa: CASSLLAGGVYEQYF
CDR3nt: TGTGCCAGCAGTTTATTAGCGGGAGGCGTCTACGAGCAGTACTTC
j_gene: TRBJ2-7
d_gene: TRBD2
v_gene: TRBV28
abundance: NA

CDR3aa: CASSLMGQLNTEAFF
CDR3nt: TGCGCCAGCAGCTTGATGGGACAGCTGAACACTGAAGCTTTCTTT
j_gene: TRBJ1-1
d_gene: TRBD1
v_gene: TRBV5-1
abundance: NA

CDR3aa: CASSVPGQPNYGYTF
CDR3nt: TGTGCCAGCAGTGTTCCGGGACAGCCTAACTATGGCTACACCTTC
j_gene: TRBJ1-2
d_gene: TRBD1
v_gene: TRBV25-1
abundance: NA

CDR3aa: CAFKLAGELFF
CDR3nt: TGTGCCTTCAAACTGGCGGGGGAGCTGTTTTTT
j_gene: TRBJ2-2
d_gene: NA
v_gene: TRBV30
abundance: NA

CDR3aa: CASSPGTSGRADVETQYF
CDR3nt: TGTGCCAGCAGCCCCGGGACTAGCGGGAGGGCTGACGTAGAGACCCAGTACTTC
j_gene: TRBJ2-5
d_gene: TRBD2
v_gene: TRBV7-9
abundance: NA

CDR3aa: CASRTVWGSSYEQYF
CDR3nt: TGTGCCAGCAGGACTGTATGGGGAAGCTCCTACGAGCAGTACTTC
j_gene: TRBJ2-7
d_gene: NA
v_gene: TRBV6-5
abundance: NA

CDR3aa: CASSKWVATNEKLFF
CDR3nt: TGTGCCAGCAGCAAATGGGTAGCAACTAATGAAAAACTGTTTTTT
j_gene: TRBJ1-4
d_gene: NA
v_gene: TRBV28
abundance: once

CDR3aa: CASSPGTGANEQYF
CDR3nt: TGTGCCAGCTCACCAGGGACAGGGGCGAACGAGCAGTACTTC
j_gene: TRBJ2-7
d_gene: TRBD1
v_gene: TRBV18
abundance: once

CDR3aa: CASGRGLYEQYF
CDR3nt: TGTGCCAGCGGGAGGGGGCTCTACGAGCAGTACTTC
j_gene: TRBJ2-7
d_gene: NA
v_gene: TRBV27
abundance: NA

CDR3aa: CASNAPGGEQYF
CDR3nt: TGTGCCAGCAATGCCCCGGGAGGCGAGCAGTACTTC
j_gene: TRBJ2-7
d_gene: TRBD2
v_gene: TRBV2
abundance: NA

CDR3aa: CASSLGYRGQYNEQFF
CDR3nt: TGCGCCAGCAGCTTGGGTTACAGGGGGCAATACAATGAGCAGTTCTTC
j_gene: TRBJ2-1
d_gene: TRBD1
v_gene: TRBV5-1
abundance: NA

CDR3aa: CASSLHRLEEGVSSYEQYF
CDR3nt: TGCGCCAGCAGCTTGCACCGACTGGAGGAGGGGGTCAGCTCCTACGAGCAGTACTTC
j_gene: TRBJ2-7
d_gene: NA
v_gene: TRBV5-1
abundance: NA

CDR3aa: CASSSGLARFYEQYF
CDR3nt: TGCGCCAGCAGCAGCGGACTAGCCAGATTCTACGAGCAGTACTTC
j_gene: TRBJ2-7
d_gene: TRBD2
v_gene: TRBV5-1
abundance: NA

CDR3aa: CASSYRMNTEAFF
CDR3nt: TGTGCCAGCAGCTATCGAATGAACACTGAAGCTTTCTTT
j_gene: TRBJ1-1
d_gene: NA
v_gene: TRBV14
abundance: once

CDR3aa: CAWSVRTSGGGYNEQFF
CDR3nt: TGTGCCTGGAGTGTAAGAACTAGCGGGGGCGGATACAATGAGCAGTTCTTC
j_gene: TRBJ2-1
d_gene: TRBD2
v_gene: TRBV30
abundance: NA

CDR3aa: CASSALAGVYNEQFF
CDR3nt: TGTGCCAGCAGCGCGCTAGCGGGGGTTTACAATGAGCAGTTCTTC
j_gene: TRBJ2-1
d_gene: TRBD2
v_gene: TRBV9
abundance: NA

CDR3aa: CASMRTPFQEQYF
CDR3nt: TGTGCCAGCATGCGGACTCCCTTTCAGGAGCAGTACTTC
j_gene: TRBJ2-7
d_gene: NA
v_gene: TRBV7-9
abundance: NA

CDR3aa: CASSFQISVNTEAFF
CDR3nt: TGTGCCAGCAGCTTCCAGATTTCAGTGAACACTGAAGCTTTCTTT
j_gene: TRBJ1-1
d_gene: NA
v_gene: TRBV11-2
abundance: once

CDR3aa: CASSQEKLAMYEQYF
CDR3nt: TGCGCCAGCAGCCAAGAAAAGCTAGCCATGTACGAGCAGTACTTC
j_gene: TRBJ2-7
d_gene: NA
v_gene: TRBV4-1
abundance: NA

CDR3aa: CAISESMAGELFF
CDR3nt: TGTGCCATCAGTGAGTCAATGGCCGGGGAGCTGTTTTTT
j_gene: TRBJ2-2
d_gene: NA
v_gene: TRBV10-3
abundance: NA

CDR3aa: CASSLADWGYNEQFF
CDR3nt: TGTGCCAGCAGCTTAGCGGACTGGGGTTACAATGAGCAGTTCTTC
j_gene: TRBJ2-1
d_gene: NA
v_gene: TRBV7-2
abundance: NA

CDR3aa: CASSPRRTEAFF
CDR3nt: TGTGCCAGCTCACCAAGGCGGACTGAAGCTTTCTTT
j_gene: TRBJ1-1
d_gene: NA
v_gene: TRBV18
abundance: NA

CDR3aa: CASSPRASGGSYEQYF
CDR3nt: TGCGCCAGCAGCCCGCGCGCTAGCGGGGGCTCCTACGAGCAGTACTTC
j_gene: TRBJ2-7
d_gene: TRBD2
v_gene: TRBV5-1
abundance: NA